The 23 T cell receptor beta chains below all came from one sample that was sequenced in a study of neurological immune-mediated disorders. MiXCR, applied by TCRdb to the 5' RACE reads, yields one record per CDR3 protein. The table shows some 46,000 distinct CDR3 sequences, with about a tenth occurring only once. The sequenced material came from PBMCs. Receptors were obtained from a man between 65 and 85 years old with HTLV-1-associated myelopathy (HAM/TSP).

In this sample, this clonotype turned up many times. J is TRBJ2-7 and V is TRBV5-5; the D gene is possibly TRBD2 (6 bases). This CDR3 contains 15 residues. Germline V gives CDR1 SGHKS, CDR2 YYEKEE (reference sequence). Trimming took off 2 bases at V and 3 bases at J, with 15 bases between the two ends. The chain's CDR3 is CASSFDSSGVYEQYF. The CDR3 DNA reads TGTGCCAGCAGCTTCGACTCCTCGGGGGTCTACGAGCAGTACTTC.

This clonotype was detected many times. The chain couples TRBV15 to TRBJ2-7, with D hard to call. The germline V gene has CDR1 LNHNV and CDR2 YYDKDF (reference sequence). Trimming took 1 base from V and 2 from J, leaving 9 bases between them. The CDR3 totals 14 residues. CDR3 loop: CATSRGHGPYEQYF. In DNA, the CDR3 is TGTGCCACCAGCAGAGGTCACGGCCCCTACGAGCAGTACTTC.

Comment on this clonotype: A single base separates this from a much larger clone, so it may be a read error. The V call is TRBV12-3 or TRBV12-4, the J call TRBJ1-2, with D possibly TRBD1 on 5 matching bases. The CDR3 has 12 residues. V lost 7 bases to trimming and J lost 10 bases, with 16 bases between them. Written as DNA, the CDR3 is TGTGCCAGCACCCGAGAAGGGGTCGTCTACACCTTC. Protein product: CASTREGVVYTF.

In this sample, this clonotype turned up many times. The CDR3 bases are TGCGCCAGCAGCTTGGAAGGATTGAACACTGAAGCTTTCTTT. Translated: CASSLEGLNTEAFF. The chain recombines TRBV5-1 with TRBJ1-1; no reliable D call. Germline loops: CDR1 SGHRS, CDR2 YFSETQ. This CDR3 comprises 14 residues. The germline V and J ends were trimmed by 0 bases and 0 bases, with 6 bases remaining between them.

This clonotype showed up many times. The rearrangement uses TRBV5-1 and TRBJ2-7; no reliable D call. CDR1 and CDR2 (germline): SGHRS, YFSETQ. This CDR3 has 14 residues. V was shortened by 0 bases and J by 7 bases, with 14 bases between the two germline ends. CDR3 residues: CASSLGWTLGEQYF. The DNA of the CDR3 is TGCGCCAGCAGCTTGGGGTGGACGCTTGGGGAGCAGTACTTC.

In its sample, this clonotype was seen many times. This chain links TRBV21-1 with TRBJ2-5; the table's TRBD1 call for D was not verified on the DNA. TRBV21-1 is designated a pseudogene. There are 14 residues in the CDR3. CDR3 region: CASSNRTGRETQYF. CDR3 nucleotide sequence: TGTGCCAGCAGCAACCGGACAGGGAGAGAGACCCAGTACTTC.

This clonotype was found many times. The chain carries TRBV6-5 and TRBJ1-2; TRBD1 might be the D (6 bases). V was clipped by 5 bases and J by 2 bases, with 15 bases between them. The CDR3 is 15 residues long. Germline-derived CDR1 and CDR2 are MNHEY and SVGAGI. This CDR3 is CASSGQLKANYGYTF. The CDR3 nucleotides are TGTGCCAGCAGTGGACAGCTAAAAGCAAACTATGGCTACACCTTC.

This clonotype was counted at least ten times. The CDR3 DNA is TGCGCCAGCAGCCAAGGCCAACTAGCCCTCTCAAACAATGAGCAGTTCTTC. Its translation is CASSQGQLALSNNEQFF. The chain carries TRBV4-3 and TRBJ2-1, with D possibly TRBD2 on 6 matching bases. The CDR3 is 17 amino acids. Germline V gives CDR1 LGHNA, CDR2 YSLEER. The germline V and J ends were trimmed by 1 base and 5 bases, with 18 bases remaining between them.

To note about this clonotype: One base away lies a much larger clone, so this may be a sequencing read error. The chain links TRBV4-3 to TRBJ2-7; 7 nucleotides match TRBD2. Germline CDR1 LGHNA, CDR2 YSLEER. The CDR3 has 16 amino acids. CDR3 in DNA: TGCGCCAACAGCCACGGTCGGGATAGCGGGTTCAACGAGCAGTACTTC. Protein: CANSHGRDSGFNEQYF.

This clonotype was observed at least ten times. The chain links TRBV7-2 to TRBJ2-7; no clear D. Germline V lookup: CDR1 SGHTA, CDR2 FQGNSA. Deletions cut 2 bases from V and 3 bases from J, with 20 bases between. The CDR3 has 17 amino acids. The CDR3 protein is CASSLRANPPAYYEQYF. The CDR3 DNA follows: TGTGCCAGCAGCTTAAGGGCAAACCCTCCCGCCTACTACGAGCAGTACTTC.

This clonotype showed up many times. V and J are TRBV4-2 and TRBJ2-4; possibly TRBD1 for D (6 bases). Germline V gene data show CDR1 as LGHNA and CDR2 as YNFKEQ. The CDR3 is 16 residues long. V was cut by 3 bases and J by 5 bases, with 17 bases left in between. CDR3 residues: CASSQNTGSPQNIQYF. The DNA for the CDR3 is TGTGCCAGCAGCCAGAATACAGGGTCCCCTCAAAACATTCAGTACTTC.

This clonotype was detected ten times or more. The chain recombines TRBV7-2 with TRBJ2-3; 14 nucleotides line up with TRBD2. Germline V gives CDR1 SGHTA, CDR2 FQGNSA. The CDR3 runs to 17 residues. Germline trimming cut 5 bases from V and 4 bases from J; bases unmatched to any gene: 8. DNA of the CDR3: TGTGCCAGCAGCCCCAGCCGACTAGCGGGAGGGCCAGATACGCAGTATTTT. Its protein is CASSPSRLAGGPDTQYF.

This clonotype is deemed medium-sized. The chain carries TRBV7-9 and TRBJ2-3; 10 positions match TRBD2. The CDR3 length is 16 residues. The germline V gene has CDR1 SEHNR and CDR2 FQNEAQ (reference sequence). With 2 bases clipped from V and 1 base from J, the junction kept 3 bases outside the gene matches. This CDR3 is CASSLTSGRGTDTQYF. The CDR3 nucleotides are TGTGCCAGCAGCTTAACCAGCGGGAGGGGCACAGATACGCAGTATTTT. The full variable domain, rest sourced from reference TRBV7-9 and TRBJ2-3, is DTGVSQNPRHKITKRGQNVTFRCDPISEHNRLYWYRQTLGQGPEFLTYFQNEAQLEKSRLLSDRFSAERPKGSFSTLEIQRTEQGDSAMYLCASSLTSGRGTDTQYFGPGTRLTVL.

This clonotype was detected ten times or more. The gene calls are TRBV20-1 and TRBJ2-1; tentatively, D is TRBD2 (6 bases). V lost 6 bases and J lost 7, with 10 bases in between. This CDR3 contains 11 residues. Germline CDR1 reads DFQATT; CDR2 reads SNEGSKA (reference sequence). The CDR3 DNA follows: TGCAGTGCCGCGACTAGTAATGAGCAGTTCTTC. It yields the protein CSAATSNEQFF.

Ten or more counts support this clonotype. The chain links TRBV24-1 to TRBJ2-1, with TRBD1 matching over 9 bases. The CDR3 sequence is 17 residues long. Germline V gene data show CDR1 as KGHDR and CDR2 as SFDVKD. J lost 5 bases, V lost 3 bases, and 10 bases had no gene match. The DNA for the CDR3 is TGTGCCACCAGTGATCCCAGCGGGGACAGGGCCCACAATGAGCAGTTCTTC. Protein: CATSDPSGDRAHNEQFF.

This clonotype came up many times. V gene TRBV10-3 combines with J gene TRBJ1-5, with D perhaps matching TRBD1 (6 bases). Germline CDR1 is ENHRY and CDR2 is SYGVKD. The CDR3 has 14 amino acids. The V end lost 4 bases, the J end lost 5 bases, and 12 bases lay between the germline ends. CDR3 nucleotide sequence: TGTGCCATCAGTGTACAGGGCGGGGATCAGCCCCAGCATTTT. As protein: CAISVQGGDQPQHF.

This clonotype was seen repeatedly, ten times or more. The rearrangement links TRBV6-5 to TRBJ1-1; 7 bases align to TRBD1. V lost 0 bases, J lost 2 bases, and 9 bases stayed unmatched. Germline V gives CDR1 MNHEY, CDR2 SVGAGI. The CDR3 extends over 17 amino acids. The CDR3 here is CASSYSGRGRFNTEAFF. For the CDR3, the DNA is TGTGCCAGCAGTTACTCGGGAAGGGGGCGATTTAACACTGAAGCTTTCTTT.

At least ten counts were recorded for this clonotype. This chain connects TRBV12-3 or TRBV12-4 to TRBJ1-5, with a weak D call TRBD1 (5 bases). CDR3 length equals 14 residues. V shed 1 base and J shed 6 bases, with 10 bases lying between them. The CDR3 DNA reads TGTGCCAGCAGTTTAGGGGGCTTTAGTCAGCCCCAGCATTTT. Protein product: CASSLGGFSQPQHF.

This clonotype was observed many times. This chain connects TRBV5-1 to TRBJ2-3; D may be TRBD2 (6 bases). V shed 6 bases and J shed 2 bases, with 25 bases lying between them. In germline, CDR1 is SGHRS, CDR2 YFSETQ. The CDR3 is 18 residues long. CDR3 region: CASMSGEAGPLATDTQYF. In DNA, the CDR3 is TGCGCCAGCATGTCCGGGGAGGCGGGTCCTTTAGCCACAGATACGCAGTATTTT.

Many counts were recorded for this clonotype. The chain carries TRBV5-6 and TRBJ2-5; the D is unclear. The V end lost 4 bases, the J end lost 6 bases, and 16 bases lay between the germline ends. Germline V lookup: CDR1 SGHDT, CDR2 YYEEEE. CDR3 length: 14 residues. CDR3 loop: CASSARDTSKTQYF. The CDR3 DNA reads TGTGCCAGCAGCGCGCGCGACACGTCTAAGACCCAGTACTTC.

As regards this clonotype: Since a much larger clone is just one base distant, this may be a read error. V is TRBV20-1 and J is TRBJ2-1; 11 nucleotides match TRBD1. V dropped 3 bases and J dropped 6; count of bases not matched to a gene: 4. Looked up from germline, CDR1 is DFQATT and CDR2 is SNEGSKA (reference sequence). This CDR3 spans 14 amino acids. For the CDR3, the DNA is TGCAGTGCTAGCTTCGGGACAGGGGGCAATGAGCAGTTCTTC. Translated: CSASFGTGGNEQFF.

Turning to this clonotype: Since the CDR3 does not end with the conserved phenylalanine or tryptophan, this likely comes from a read error. It is unclear where the CDR3 begins or ends on the DNA, so no DNA is shown, and the CDR3 is as TCRdb lists it. This chain's CDR3 is CSASPTGLHTV. This chain uses TRBV20-1 with TRBJ1-2; the D call in the table, TRBD1, was not verified against the DNA. The CDR3 has 11 amino acids, counting both end residues. CDR1 and CDR2 (germline): DFQATT, SNEGSKA (reference sequence).

This clonotype was seen at least ten times. The V gene is TRBV12-3 or TRBV12-4, the J gene TRBJ2-2; D remains unclear. The CDR3 has 16 residues. The V end was cut by 6 bases, the J end by 3 bases, with 17 bases between. The CDR3 sequence: CASSQGSGYYTGELFF. The CDR3 bases are TGTGCCAGCAGCCAAGGGTCCGGGTATTACACCGGGGAGCTGTTTTTT.